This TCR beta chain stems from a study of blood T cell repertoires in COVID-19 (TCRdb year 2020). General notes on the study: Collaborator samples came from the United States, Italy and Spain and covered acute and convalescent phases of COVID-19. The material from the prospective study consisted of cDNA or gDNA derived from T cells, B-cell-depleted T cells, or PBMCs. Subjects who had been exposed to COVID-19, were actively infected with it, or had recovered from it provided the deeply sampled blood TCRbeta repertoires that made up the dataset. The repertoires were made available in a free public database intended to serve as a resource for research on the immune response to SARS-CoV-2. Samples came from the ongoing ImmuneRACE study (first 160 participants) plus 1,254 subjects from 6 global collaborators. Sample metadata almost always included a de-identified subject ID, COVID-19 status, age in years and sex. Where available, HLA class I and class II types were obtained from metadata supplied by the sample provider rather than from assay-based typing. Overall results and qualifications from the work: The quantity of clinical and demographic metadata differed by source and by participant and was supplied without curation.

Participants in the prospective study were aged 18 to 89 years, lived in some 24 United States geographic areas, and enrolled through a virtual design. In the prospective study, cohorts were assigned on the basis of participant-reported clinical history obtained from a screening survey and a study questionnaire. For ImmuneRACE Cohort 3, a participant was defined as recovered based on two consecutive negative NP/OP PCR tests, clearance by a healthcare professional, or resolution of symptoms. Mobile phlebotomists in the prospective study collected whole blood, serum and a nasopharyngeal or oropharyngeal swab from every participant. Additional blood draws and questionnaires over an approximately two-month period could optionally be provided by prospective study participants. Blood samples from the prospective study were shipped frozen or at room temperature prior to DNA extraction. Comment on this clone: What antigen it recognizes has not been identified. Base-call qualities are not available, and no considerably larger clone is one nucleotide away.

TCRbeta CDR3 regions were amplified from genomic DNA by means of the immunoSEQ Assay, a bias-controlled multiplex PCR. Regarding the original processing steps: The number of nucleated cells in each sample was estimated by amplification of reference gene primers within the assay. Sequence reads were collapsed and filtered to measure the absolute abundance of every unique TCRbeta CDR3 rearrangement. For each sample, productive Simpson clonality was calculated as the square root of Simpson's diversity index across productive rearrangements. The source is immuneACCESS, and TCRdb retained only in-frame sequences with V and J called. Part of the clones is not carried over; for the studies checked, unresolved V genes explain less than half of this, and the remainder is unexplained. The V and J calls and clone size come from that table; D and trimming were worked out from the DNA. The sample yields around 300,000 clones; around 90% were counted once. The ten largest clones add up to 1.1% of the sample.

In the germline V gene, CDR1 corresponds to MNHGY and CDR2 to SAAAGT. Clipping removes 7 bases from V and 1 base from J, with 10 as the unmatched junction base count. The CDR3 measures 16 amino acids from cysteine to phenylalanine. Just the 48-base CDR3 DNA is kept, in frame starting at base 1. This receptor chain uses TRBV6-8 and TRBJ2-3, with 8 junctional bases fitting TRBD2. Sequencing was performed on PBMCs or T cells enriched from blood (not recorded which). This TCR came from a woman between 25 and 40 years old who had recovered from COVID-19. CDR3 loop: CASTYTAGGCTDTQYF. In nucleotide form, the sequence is TGTGCCAGCACCTATACTGCGGGAGGATGCACAGATACGCAGTATTTT.